What follows describes a single T cell receptor (beta chain). Produced via immunoSEQ multiplex PCR; TCRdb's table is partial and in-frame only. The profile covers about 64,000 clones, with roughly 80% appearing a single time and 5% taken by the ten largest. This sample was taken from a study of OX40 agonist ivuxolimab in advanced cancers. CDR3 length equals 15 residues. In germline, CDR1 is SGHTA, CDR2 FQGTGA. The ends lost 3 bases at V and 5 bases at J; junction bases unmatched: 9. The receptor comes from an adult with an advanced solid tumor such as melanoma, head and neck, liver or kidney cancer. The V and J genes are TRBV7-3 and TRBJ2-5, with 7 bases matching TRBD2. The material sequenced was CD4+ or CD8+ T cells sorted from blood, taken in a trial of the OX40 agonist ivuxolimab. The CDR3 bases are TGTGCCAGCAGCTTGGGCGGCGGGAGACGTGAGACCCAGTACTTC. Its protein product is CASSLGGGRRETQYF.